One sample yielded the 31 T cell receptor beta chains listed below, sequenced in a study of T cells in Graves' hyperthyroidism and ophthalmopathy. Researchers took RNA transcripts and amplified the TCR beta CDR3 regions from them. Carried out on the TCR CDR3, a first-round RT-PCR used the HTBI primer set. TCRdb reprocessed the multiplex PCR reads with MiXCR, giving one entry per CDR3 protein. The data hold 500,000 to 650,000 distinct CDR3 sequences, with approximately 17% observed a single time. The specimen sequenced was blood. The receptors stem from a young woman with Graves' ophthalmopathy.

J is TRBJ1-1 and V is TRBV6-2 or TRBV6-3, with D hard to call. This CDR3 spans 16 amino acids. CDR1 and CDR2 (germline): MNHEY, SVGEGT. V was cut by 7 bases and J by 0 bases, with 18 bases left in between. The CDR3 sequence is CASNLLQVSVNTEAFF. In nucleotides, the CDR3 is TGTGCCAGCAACCTCCTCCAGGTGTCCGTGAACACTGAAGCTTTCTTT.

This clonotype has just a few counts. This clone may be a read error of a much larger clone one base away. V and J are TRBV11-1 and TRBJ2-1; TRBD1 might be the D (6 bases). Between the trimmed V and J ends, which lost 5 bases and 9 bases, there was a span of 17 bases. Germline V gene sequence: CDR1 SGHAT, CDR2 FQDESV (reference sequence). The length of the CDR3 is 14 residues. The CDR3 DNA reads TGTGCCAGCAGCGCCTTGAACAGGGTAGGTGAGCAGTTCTTC. It encodes CASSALNRVGEQFF. Full variable domain (rest looked up from reference TRBV11-1 and TRBJ2-1): EAEVAQSPRYKITEKSQAVAFWCDPISGHATLYWYRQILGQGPELLVQFQDESVVDDSQLPKDRFSAERLKGVDSTLKIQPAELGDSAMYLCASSALNRVGEQFFGPGTRLTVL.

This clonotype was seen ten or more times. The J gene is TRBJ2-1, the V gene TRBV3-1; D might be TRBD1 (5 bases). The germline V gene has CDR1 LGHDT and CDR2 YNNKEL (reference sequence). The CDR3 length is 14 residues. The germline V and J ends were trimmed by 5 bases and 8 bases, with 16 bases remaining between them. The CDR3 DNA sequence: TGTGCCAGCAGCGACCGCCCGGACATCTATGAGCAGTTCTTC. Residues: CASSDRPDIYEQFF.

Many counts were recorded for this clonotype. This rearrangement joins TRBV5-6 to TRBJ1-1; D is possibly TRBD1 (5 bases). The CDR3 is 15 amino acids. The germline V and J ends were trimmed by 0 bases and 3 bases, with 12 bases remaining between them. Germline loops: CDR1 SGHDT, CDR2 YYEEEE. The CDR3 coding sequence is TGTGCCAGCAGCTTGGGTGGCATGGGGGACACTGAAGCTTTCTTT. Its protein product is CASSLGGMGDTEAFF. Full variable domain (outside the CDR3, taken from reference TRBV5-6 and TRBJ1-1): DAGVTQSPTHLIKTRGQQVTLRCSPKSGHDTVSWYQQALGQGPQFIFQYYEEEERQRGNFPDRFSGHQFPNYSSELNVNALLLGDSALYLCASSLGGMGDTEAFFGQGTRLTVV.

This clonotype was counted between two and nine times. The chain is built from TRBV29-1 and TRBJ2-7; TRBD1 matches at 7 bases. Germline-derived CDR1 and CDR2 are SQVTM and ANQGSEA. The CDR3 runs to 17 residues. Trimming at V came to 1 base and at J to 4 bases, leaving 16 bases not matched to a gene. The CDR3 spells CSVEAVRRDSSPYEQYF. CDR3 sequence (DNA): TGCAGCGTTGAAGCGGTCCGTCGGGACAGTAGTCCTTACGAGCAGTACTTC.

This clonotype was picked up many times. The chain couples TRBV27 to TRBJ2-1; D may be TRBD1 (5 bases). Per germline, CDR1 MNHEY and CDR2 SMNVEV (reference sequence). The CDR3 runs to 13 residues. V shed 0 bases and J shed 8 bases, with 8 bases lying between them. In DNA, the CDR3 is TGTGCCAGCAGTTTATCAGGGGTGGATGAGCAGTTCTTC. It translates to CASSLSGVDEQFF.

CDR3 protein: CASSSSSGRSSGANVLTF. The CDR3, as DNA: TGTGCCAGCAGTTCCTCTAGCGGGCGGAGCTCTGGGGCCAACGTCCTGACTTTC. This sequence joins TRBV6-9 and TRBJ2-6, with 8 bases matching TRBD2. Trimming cost V 4 bases and J 0 bases; bases outside gene matches: 8. The CDR3 covers 18 residues. Germline CDR1 MNHGY, CDR2 SVAAGI.

The chain uses TRBV9 and TRBJ2-1, with D maybe TRBD2 (5 bases). Germline V gives CDR1 SGDLS, CDR2 YYNGEE. V shed 4 bases and J shed 7 bases, with 15 bases lying between them. This CDR3 spans 14 amino acids. CDR3 DNA sequence: TGTGCCAGCAGCCCCGGGGATATAATGAATGAGCAGTTCTTC. It codes for CASSPGDIMNEQFF.

In this sample, this clonotype turned up many times. The chain has TRBV28 and TRBJ2-7, with D possibly matching TRBD1 (5 bases). V shed 1 base and J shed 0 bases, with 10 bases lying between them. Germline V gene sequence: CDR1 MDHEN, CDR2 SYDVKM. The CDR3 covers 15 residues. The CDR3 region is CASSLYRQSSYEQYF. In nucleotides, the CDR3 is TGTGCCAGCAGTTTATATCGACAGAGCTCCTACGAGCAGTACTTC.

This clonotype appeared many times. The chain has TRBV2 and TRBJ2-1; 7 positions agree with TRBD2. The CDR3 is made up of 16 amino acids. The germline V gene encodes CDR1 SNHLY and CDR2 FYNNEI. V lost 3 bases, J lost 9 bases, and 14 bases stayed unmatched. CDR3 DNA sequence: TGTGCCAGCAGTGAGAGGATGGTAGCGGGTTCGGGTGAGCAGTTCTTC. This gives the protein CASSERMVAGSGEQFF.

This chain links TRBV7-3 with TRBJ2-2, with D hard to call. V was cut by 4 bases and J by 2 bases, with 8 bases left in between. Germline values: CDR1 SGHTA, CDR2 FQGTGA. There are 14 residues in the CDR3. CDR3 DNA: TGTGCCAGCAGCTCGTACCACAACACCGGGGAGCTGTTTTTT. Amino acid sequence: CASSSYHNTGELFF.

This clonotype was detected ten times or more. CDR3 in amino acids: CSAAGGDTEAFF. The CDR3 bases are TGCAGCGCCGCTGGGGGGGACACTGAAGCTTTCTTT. This chain joins TRBV29-1 and TRBJ1-1; D is possibly TRBD1 (5 bases). The CDR3 is made up of 12 amino acids. Germline CDR1 and CDR2: SQVTM and ANQGSEA. V was pared by 7 bases and J by 3 bases, with 12 bases between.

The chain combines TRBV19 with TRBJ1-6; D gene unclear. The CDR3 is 12 amino acids. Per the germline V gene, CDR1 is LNHDA and CDR2 is SQIVND (reference sequence). V shed 5 bases and J shed 9 bases, with 8 bases lying between them. The CDR3 sequence is CASSPKGSPLHF. The CDR3 coding sequence is TGTGCCAGTAGTCCTAAAGGTTCACCCCTCCACTTT.

This clonotype was found a few times. The chain employs TRBV19 and TRBJ1-2, with 7 bases matching TRBD1. Germline CDR1 and CDR2: LNHDA and SQIVND (reference sequence). CDR3 length: 15 amino acids. J was trimmed by 3 bases and V by 6 bases; bases with no gene match: 10. The CDR3 reads CASRVAGTADYGYTF. The DNA for the CDR3 is TGTGCCAGTAGGGTGGCAGGGACAGCTGACTATGGCTACACCTTC.

Only a few counts were recorded for this clonotype. The V and J genes are TRBV9 and TRBJ2-1; 9 bases are a match to TRBD2. Per germline, CDR1 SGDLS and CDR2 YYNGEE. This CDR3 is 17 amino acids long. Trimming cost V 4 bases and J 4 bases; bases outside gene matches: 12. CDR3 sequence (DNA): TGTGCCAGCAGCCCCGGGACTAGCAAGGGAGCTTACAATGAGCAGTTCTTC. It yields the protein CASSPGTSKGAYNEQFF.

Ten or more counts support this clonotype. V usage is TRBV30 and J usage is TRBJ1-6; tentatively, D is TRBD1 (5 bases). Per the germline V gene, CDR1 is GTSNPN and CDR2 is SVGIG (reference sequence). The CDR3 runs to 16 residues. Between the trimmed V and J ends, which lost 1 base and 10 bases, there was a span of 20 bases. In DNA, the CDR3 is TGTGCCTGGAGTGGGACCCGGCAGGGAGGCAACTCACCCCTCCACTTT. Amino acids: CAWSGTRQGGNSPLHF. Combining the CDR3 with reference TRBV30 and TRBJ1-6 gives the whole variable domain SQTIHQWPATLVQPVGSPLSLECTVEGTSNPNLYWYRQAAGRGLQLLFYSVGIGQISSEVPQNLSASRPQDRQFILSSKKLLLSDSGFYLCAWSGTRQGGNSPLHFGNGTRLTVT.

The gene calls are TRBV4-2 and TRBJ2-1, with D maybe TRBD2 (6 bases). CDR3 length equals 19 residues. V lost 0 bases and J lost 0, with 18 bases in between. Per germline, CDR1 LGHNA and CDR2 YNFKEQ. Here the CDR3 reads CASSQDLSGGSISYNEQFF. In nucleotides, the CDR3 is TGTGCCAGCAGCCAAGATTTGAGTGGGGGGAGCATCTCCTACAATGAGCAGTTCTTC.

The V call is TRBV4-1, the J call TRBJ1-1; weak D call: TRBD1 (6 bases). This CDR3 has 15 amino acids. Germline-derived CDR1 and CDR2 are MGHRA and YSYEKL. Trimming pared 4 bases from V and 2 bases from J, leaving 14 bases between. In DNA, the CDR3 is TGCGCCAGCAGCCGCCTCCGGGGGGGCAACACTGAAGCTTTCTTT. Encoded protein: CASSRLRGGNTEAFF.

In this sample, this clonotype turned up many times. V usage is TRBV20-1 and J usage is TRBJ1-1; D unresolved. The V end lost 3 bases, the J end lost 6 bases, and 8 bases lay between the germline ends. Germline CDR1 and CDR2: DFQATT and SNEGSKA (reference sequence). The CDR3 covers 11 residues. In DNA, the CDR3 is TGCAGTGCTAGGATGCTAGCTGAAGCTTTCTTT. Encoded protein: CSARMLAEAFF.

As for this clonotype: This may arise from a read error, as a much more abundant clone is one base away. The rearrangement joins TRBV6-1 to TRBJ2-5; TRBD1 matches at 10 bases. The end of the DNA fits TRBJ2-1 better, so the J call may be wrong. This CDR3 is 15 amino acids long. The germline CDR1 and CDR2 sequences are MNHNS and SASEGT. CDR3 DNA sequence: TGTGCCAGCAGAAGAGCCGGGACAGGGGATGAGACCCAGTTCTTC. Protein product: CASRRAGTGDETQFF.

This clonotype was recorded many times. The V call is TRBV20-1, the J call TRBJ1-1; TRBD1 aligns across 9 bases. This CDR3 has 13 residues. Germline loops: CDR1 DFQATT, CDR2 SNEGSKA (reference sequence). The J segment lost 1 base and the V segment lost 5 bases, leaving 2 bases of the junction unmatched. The CDR3: CSAVTGGNTEAFF. CDR3 DNA sequence: TGCAGTGCTGTGACAGGGGGGAACACTGAAGCTTTCTTT.

A word on this clonotype: It may be a read error: a sequence one base away is much more abundant. The chain links TRBV6-6 to TRBJ2-7, with D possibly matching TRBD2 (6 bases). The V gene lost 0 bases and the J gene lost 6 bases, with 15 bases spanning the gap. The CDR3 runs to 15 residues. Germline CDR1 reads MNHNY; CDR2 reads SVGAGI (reference sequence). The CDR3 here is CASSYSGRGLSEQYF. The CDR3 coding sequence is TGTGCCAGCAGTTACTCGGGACGGGGGTTAAGCGAGCAGTACTTC.

This clonotype was seen ten or more times. V and J are TRBV11-3 and TRBJ2-1; TRBD1 matches 8 bases. The length of the CDR3 is 14 residues. Trimming removed 5 bases from V and 5 bases from J; junction bases left unmatched: 5. CDR1 and CDR2 (germline): SGHNT, YENEEA. CDR3: CASSQGQANNEQFF. CDR3 DNA sequence: TGTGCCAGCAGCCAGGGACAGGCGAACAATGAGCAGTTCTTC. Full variable domain (rest looked up from reference TRBV11-3 and TRBJ2-1): EAGVVQSPRYKIIEKKQPVAFWCNPISGHNTLYWYLQNLGQGPELLIRYENEEAVDDSQLPKDRFSAERLKGVDSTLKIQPAELGDSAVYLCASSQGQANNEQFFGPGTRLTVL.

This clonotype appeared many times. The rearrangement links TRBV7-9 to TRBJ2-7, with a tentative D call TRBD1 (6 bases). The CDR3 is 16 amino acids. Trimming removed 5 bases at V and 0 bases at J, with 17 bases between. Looked up from germline, CDR1 is SEHNR and CDR2 is FQNEAQ (reference sequence). The CDR3 DNA sequence: TGTGCCAGCAGCACCAGGACAGCCTCGTTCTCCTACGAGCAGTACTTC. Protein: CASSTRTASFSYEQYF.

The V and J genes are TRBV3-1 and TRBJ2-1; TRBD2 agrees at 13 bases. This CDR3 contains 20 residues. V dropped 3 bases and J dropped 2; count of bases not matched to a gene: 13. Germline assignment: CDR1 LGHDT and CDR2 YNNKEL (reference sequence). This CDR3 is CASSHGLAGVISDPYNEQFF. In DNA form, the CDR3 reads TGTGCCAGCAGCCACGGACTAGCGGGAGTTATTTCGGATCCCTACAATGAGCAGTTCTTC.

This clonotype has a handful of counts. The V and J genes are TRBV5-8 and TRBJ2-3; possibly TRBD1 for D (6 bases). V lost 4 bases and J 2 bases, leaving 11 bases between the germline ends. This CDR3 has 14 amino acids. Germline CDR1 reads SGHTS; CDR2 reads YDEGEE. In DNA form, the CDR3 reads TGTGCCAGCAGCATACAGGGTGACACAGATACGCAGTATTTT. The encoded protein is CASSIQGDTDTQYF.

This clonotype was seen a few times. V gene TRBV20-1 combines with J gene TRBJ1-2, with D perhaps TRBD1 (5 bases). V lost 0 bases to trimming and J lost 7 bases, with 12 bases between them. The germline gives CDR1 DFQATT, CDR2 SNEGSKA (reference sequence). This CDR3 contains 13 residues. CDR3 sequence: CSARDLGDVGYTF. The CDR3 DNA sequence: TGCAGTGCTAGAGATTTAGGGGACGTTGGCTACACCTTC.

The chain is built from TRBV14 and TRBJ1-2; 7 bases match TRBD1. Per the germline V gene, CDR1 is SGHDN and CDR2 is FVKESK. This CDR3 comprises 14 residues. V lost 1 base to trimming and J lost 6 bases; unmatched junction nucleotides: 5. The CDR3 reads CASSQVPGGHGYTF. CDR3 bases: TGTGCCAGCAGCCAAGTGCCAGGGGGGCATGGCTACACCTTC.

The chain links TRBV6-1 to TRBJ1-1; D is uncertain. Trimming took 6 bases from V and 0 from J, leaving 11 bases between them. Germline-derived CDR1 and CDR2 are MNHNS and SASEGT. CDR3 length: 14 amino acids. In nucleotides, the CDR3 is TGTGCCAGCAGCCGGACCCTTGTGAACACTGAAGCTTTCTTT. Protein sequence: CASSRTLVNTEAFF.

This clonotype was counted at least ten times. This chain joins TRBV5-1 and TRBJ1-1, with D possibly TRBD1 on 5 matching bases. Trimming stripped 3 bases from V and 4 bases from J, with 16 bases between. Germline CDR1 reads SGHRS; CDR2 reads YFSETQ. The CDR3 spans 15 residues. CDR3 region: CASSSGLERGTEAFF. The CDR3 nucleotides are TGCGCCAGCAGCTCGGGGTTGGAGAGGGGCACTGAAGCTTTCTTT. The whole variable domain, filled in from reference TRBV5-1 and TRBJ1-1, reads KAGVTQTPRYLIKTRGQQVTLSCSPISGHRSVSWYQQTPGQGLQFLFEYFSETQRNKGNFPGRFSGRQFSNSRSEMNVSTLELGDSALYLCASSSGLERGTEAFFGQGTRLTVV.

The genes are TRBV10-2 and TRBJ1-1; possibly TRBD1 for D (6 bases). The V gene's germline CDR1 is WSHSY and CDR2 SAAADI. V lost 4 bases and J lost 5, with 20 bases in between. The CDR3 loop spans 16 amino acids. The CDR3 nucleotides read TGCGCCAGCAGTGGCGGGGACACAATGGAATGGACTGAAGCTTTCTTT. It yields the protein CASSGGDTMEWTEAFF.